This TCR beta chain was retrieved from a study of T cells after yellow fever vaccination. This clonotype was seen repeatedly, ten times or more. CDR1 is LNHDA and CDR2 is SQIVND in the germline V gene (reference sequence). Trimming took 5 bases from V and 2 from J, leaving 11 bases between them. This CDR3 region has 14 residues. One entry per CDR3 protein, called by TCRdb with MiXCR from the 5' RACE reads. This sample has some 150,000 distinct CDR3 sequences, with about 6.2% found just once. V gene TRBV19 combines with J gene TRBJ2-3; D is ambiguous. This sequence was found in a man aged 25-40 years who received the YFV17D yellow fever vaccine. The starting material was CD4+ T cells sorted from PBMCs, obtained 10 days after the yellow fever booster vaccination. This CDR3 reads CASSLGPFTDTQYF. In DNA, the CDR3 is TGTGCCAGTAGTTTAGGGCCCTTCACAGATACGCAGTATTTT.